The present TCR beta chain was sequenced within a study of blood T cell repertoires in COVID-19. Study summary: Samples of COVID-19 (acute and convalescent) were obtained from the United States, Italy and Spain. PBMCs, B-cell-depleted T cells, or T cells provided the cDNA or gDNA that made up the material.

Authors' analysis steps: From reference gene primer amplification, estimates of nucleated cell counts were derived. Sequencing used immunoSEQ multiplex PCR; TCRdb keeps in-frame clones, though not all of them. For V, J and clone size, that table is used; D and trimming come from the DNA. The table has under 60,000 clones, around 82% seen once. Trimming took off 4 bases at V and 6 bases at J, with 13 bases between the two ends. The CDR3 loop spans 14 amino acids. Germline V gives CDR1 MNHEY, CDR2 SVGAGI. This TCR came from a man in his forties with acute or convalescent COVID-19. The genes are TRBV6-5 and TRBJ2-1, with D maybe TRBD1 (5 bases). Sequencing was carried out using peripheral blood. The CDR3 sequence: CASSSSDRPNEQFF. Written as DNA, the CDR3 is TGTGCCAGCAGTTCTTCAGACAGACCCAATGAGCAGTTCTTC.